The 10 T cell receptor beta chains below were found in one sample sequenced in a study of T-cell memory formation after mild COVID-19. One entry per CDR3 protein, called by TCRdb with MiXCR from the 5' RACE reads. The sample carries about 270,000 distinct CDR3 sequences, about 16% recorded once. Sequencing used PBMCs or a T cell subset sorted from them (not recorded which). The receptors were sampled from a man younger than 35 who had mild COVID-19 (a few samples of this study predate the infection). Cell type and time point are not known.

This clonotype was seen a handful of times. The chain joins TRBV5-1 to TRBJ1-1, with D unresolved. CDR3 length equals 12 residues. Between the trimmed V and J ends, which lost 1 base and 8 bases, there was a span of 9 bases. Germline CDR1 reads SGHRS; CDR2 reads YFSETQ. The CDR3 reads CASSLPEREAFF. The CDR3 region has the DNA TGCGCCAGCAGCTTGCCTGAACGAGAAGCTTTCTTT. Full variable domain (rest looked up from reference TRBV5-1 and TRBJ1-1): KAGVTQTPRYLIKTRGQQVTLSCSPISGHRSVSWYQQTPGQGLQFLFEYFSETQRNKGNFPGRFSGRQFSNSRSEMNVSTLELGDSALYLCASSLPEREAFFGQGTRLTVV.

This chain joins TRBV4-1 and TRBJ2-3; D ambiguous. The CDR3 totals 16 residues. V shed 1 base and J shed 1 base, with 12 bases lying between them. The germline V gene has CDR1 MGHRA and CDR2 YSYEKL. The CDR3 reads CASSQVGLVGTDTQYF. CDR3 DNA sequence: TGCGCCAGCAGCCAAGTCGGCCTAGTGGGCACAGATACGCAGTATTTT.

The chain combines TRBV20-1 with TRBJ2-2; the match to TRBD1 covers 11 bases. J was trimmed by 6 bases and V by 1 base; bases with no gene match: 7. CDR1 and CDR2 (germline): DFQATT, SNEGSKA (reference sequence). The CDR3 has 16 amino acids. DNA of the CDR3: TGCAGTGCTAGAGGCCGGGACAGGGGGTCTCCCGGGGAGCTGTTTTTT. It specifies CSARGRDRGSPGELFF.

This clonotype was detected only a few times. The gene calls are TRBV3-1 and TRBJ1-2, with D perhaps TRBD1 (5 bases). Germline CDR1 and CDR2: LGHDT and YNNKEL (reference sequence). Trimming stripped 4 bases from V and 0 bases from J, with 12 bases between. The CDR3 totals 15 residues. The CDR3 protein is CASSLGTPANYGYTF. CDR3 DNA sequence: TGTGCCAGCAGCCTCGGGACGCCAGCTAACTATGGCTACACCTTC.

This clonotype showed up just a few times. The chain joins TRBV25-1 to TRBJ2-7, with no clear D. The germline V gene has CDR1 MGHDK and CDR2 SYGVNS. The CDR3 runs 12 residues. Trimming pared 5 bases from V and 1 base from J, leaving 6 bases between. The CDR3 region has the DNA TGTGCCAGCAGTATGGATTCCTACGAGCAGTACTTC. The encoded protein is CASSMDSYEQYF.

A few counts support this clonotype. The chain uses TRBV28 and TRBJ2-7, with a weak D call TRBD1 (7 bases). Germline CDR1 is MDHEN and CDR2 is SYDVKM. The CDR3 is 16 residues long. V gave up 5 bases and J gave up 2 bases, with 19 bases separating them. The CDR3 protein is CASSPRGAGGPYEQYV. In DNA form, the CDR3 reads TGTGCCAGCAGTCCGAGGGGGGCAGGGGGACCCTACGAGCAGTACGTC.

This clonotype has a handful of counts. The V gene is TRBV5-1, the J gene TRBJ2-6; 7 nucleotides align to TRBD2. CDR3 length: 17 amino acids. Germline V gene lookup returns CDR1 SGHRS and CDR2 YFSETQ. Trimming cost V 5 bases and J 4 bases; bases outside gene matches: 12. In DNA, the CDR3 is TGCGCCAGCAGTTTAGCGGGCCCCACCTCCGGGGCCAACGTCCTGACTTTC. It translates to CASSLAGPTSGANVLTF.

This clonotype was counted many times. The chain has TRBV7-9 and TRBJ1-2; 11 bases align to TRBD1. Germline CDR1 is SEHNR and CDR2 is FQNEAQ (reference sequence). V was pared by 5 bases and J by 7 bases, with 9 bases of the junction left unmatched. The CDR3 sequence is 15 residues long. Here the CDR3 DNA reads TGTGCCAGCAGCCCAAGTGGACAGGGGGCGAGTGGCTACACCTTC. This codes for CASSPSGQGASGYTF.

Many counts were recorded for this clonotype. CDR3: CASSLQGGDYEQYF. The CDR3 coding sequence is TGCGCCAGCAGCTTGCAGGGGGGAGACTACGAGCAGTACTTC. The J gene is TRBJ2-7, the V gene TRBV5-1; perhaps TRBD1 as D (7 bases). The CDR3 consists of 14 residues. Germline V gene lookup returns CDR1 SGHRS and CDR2 YFSETQ. V was shortened by 1 base and J by 3 bases, with 11 bases between the two germline ends.

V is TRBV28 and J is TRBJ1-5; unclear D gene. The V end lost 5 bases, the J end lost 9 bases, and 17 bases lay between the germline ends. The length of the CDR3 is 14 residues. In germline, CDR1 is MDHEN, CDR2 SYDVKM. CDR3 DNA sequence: TGTGCCAGCAGTCCTCAGCTCGGGTATGGGCCCCAGCATTTT. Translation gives CASSPQLGYGPQHF.